Listed here are 27 T cell receptor beta chains from one sample, sequenced in a study of regulatory T cells in long-lasting Graves disease. Arm-PCR with iRepertoire HTBI primers amplified the CDR3 regions for these TCR beta libraries. TCRdb processed the multiplex PCR reads anew with MiXCR; each CDR3 protein has one entry. The data contain a few hundred thousand distinct CDR3 sequences, approximately 21% of them singletons. This sample's time point: persistent/refractory GD, antithyroid drugs over 5 years with positive TRAb. Generation of the TCR library employed RNA extracted from PBMCs. Source: peripheral blood mononuclear cells (PBMCs), taken when the disease was refractory, from a patient treated with antithyroid drugs. These receptors came from a female donor with Graves disease.

This clonotype was seen many times. The chain joins TRBV28 to TRBJ2-7; maybe TRBD2 (6 bases). With 5 bases removed from V and 0 bases from J, the gap between germline ends came to 14 bases. Germline V gene sequence: CDR1 MDHEN, CDR2 SYDVKM. The CDR3 covers 15 residues. For the CDR3, the DNA is TGTGCCAGCAGTGGGCGGGACCCTTCCTCCTACGAGCAGTACTTC. The encoded protein is CASSGRDPSSYEQYF.

This clonotype was recorded many times. The chain carries TRBV12-3 or TRBV12-4 and TRBJ1-2; D uncertain. V shed 5 bases and J shed 4 bases, with 20 bases lying between them. This CDR3 spans 16 amino acids. The CDR3 DNA reads as TGTGCCAGCAGTCAAACGCCGGGGTCTGCGGGCTATGGCTACACCTTC. As protein: CASSQTPGSAGYGYTF.

The rearrangement links TRBV27 to TRBJ2-3, with a possible D match to TRBD2 (6 bases). The CDR3 has 14 amino acids. The germline gives CDR1 MNHEY, CDR2 SMNVEV (reference sequence). With 5 bases removed from V and 5 bases from J, the gap between germline ends came to 14 bases. The CDR3 DNA is TGTGCCAGCAGTAGTGAAGTGGGAGGAGATACGCAGTATTTT. Protein sequence: CASSSEVGGDTQYF.

The chain couples TRBV19 to TRBJ2-5; 7 nucleotides align to TRBD2. The length of the CDR3 is 15 residues. Germline V lookup: CDR1 LNHDA, CDR2 SQIVND (reference sequence). J lost 2 bases, V lost 6 bases, and 9 bases had no gene match. The CDR3 DNA is TGTGCCAGTAGGAGCGTAGCGGGCCCTCAAGAGACCCAGTACTTC. Protein: CASRSVAGPQETQYF.

The genes are TRBV19 and TRBJ2-3; D gene uncertain. The CDR3 is 14 residues long. CDR1 is LNHDA, CDR2 SQIVND, per germline (reference sequence). V dropped 3 bases and J dropped 2 bases, with 9 bases sitting between them. The CDR3 sequence is CASSMGTFTDTQYF. The CDR3 coding sequence is TGTGCCAGTAGTATGGGTACTTTCACAGATACGCAGTATTTT. Complete variable domain (other parts from reference TRBV19 and TRBJ2-3): DGGITQSPKYLFRKEGQNVTLSCEQNLNHDAMYWYRQDPGQGLRLIYYSQIVNDFQKGDIAEGYSVSREKKESFPLTVTSAQKNPTAFYLCASSMGTFTDTQYFGPGTRLTVL.

Details on this clonotype: A read error is possible here, since a much larger clone lies one base away. The rearrangement uses TRBV7-9 and TRBJ1-2, with 9 bases identical to TRBD1. Germline CDR1 is SEHNR and CDR2 is FQNEAQ (reference sequence). CDR3 length equals 16 residues. CDR3 bases: TGTGCCAGCAGCTTAGACGCCGGGACAGGGAGCTATGGCTACGCCTTC. Amino acid sequence: CASSLDAGTGSYGYAF.

This clonotype was detected ten times or more. The chain recombines TRBV19 with TRBJ1-1; TRBD1 agrees at 7 bases. This CDR3 spans 14 amino acids. V lost 4 bases to trimming and J lost 5 bases; unmatched junction nucleotides: 7. Germline-derived CDR1 and CDR2 are LNHDA and SQIVND (reference sequence). CDR3 sequence reads: CASSNQGVRTEAFF. The CDR3 DNA reads TGTGCCAGTAGTAACCAGGGGGTTCGTACTGAAGCTTTCTTT.

This clonotype was counted many times. The chain carries TRBV30 and TRBJ1-2, with no clear D. Germline loops: CDR1 GTSNPN, CDR2 SVGIG (reference sequence). The length of the CDR3 is 13 residues. The germline V and J ends were trimmed by 4 bases and 4 bases, with 13 bases remaining between them. The CDR3 sequence is CAWTRAPAYGYTF. DNA for the CDR3: TGTGCCTGGACCAGAGCCCCTGCCTATGGCTACACCTTC. The whole variable domain, remainder taken from reference TRBV30 and TRBJ1-2, is SQTIHQWPATLVQPVGSPLSLECTVEGTSNPNLYWYRQAAGRGLQLLFYSVGIGQISSEVPQNLSASRPQDRQFILSSKKLLLSDSGFYLCAWTRAPAYGYTFGSGTRLTVV.

The V and J genes are TRBV5-6 and TRBJ2-4; 8 bases match TRBD2. Germline trimming cut 4 bases from V and 8 bases from J; bases unmatched to any gene: 2. The CDR3 has 12 residues. Germline loops: CDR1 SGHDT, CDR2 YYEEEE. The CDR3 DNA reads TGTGCCAGCAGCCGGGGGGGGGACATTCAGTACTTC. It encodes CASSRGGDIQYF.

At least ten counts were recorded for this clonotype. CDR3 coding DNA: TGTGCCAGCAGCCCCATGGGACAGGGCTATGAAGCTTTCTTT. This codes for CASSPMGQGYEAFF. The rearrangement links TRBV7-8 to TRBJ1-1, with 9 bases lining up with TRBD1. The V gene end was trimmed by 5 bases and the J gene end by 7 bases; junction bases not matched to a gene: 8. The CDR3 runs 14 residues. CDR1 and CDR2 (germline): SGHVS, FQNEAQ.

This clonotype appeared many times. This sequence joins TRBV12-3 or TRBV12-4 and TRBJ2-2, with a possible D match to TRBD2 (5 bases). The CDR3 length is 15 residues. Between the trimmed V and J ends, which lost 3 bases and 5 bases, there was a span of 13 bases. The CDR3 here is CASSFSGRATGELFF. The CDR3 nucleotides are TGTGCCAGCAGTTTTAGTGGGAGAGCTACCGGGGAGCTGTTTTTT.

As concerns this clonotype: This may stem from a read error, because a much larger clone lies one nucleotide away. This CDR3 fails to terminate in the conserved phenylalanine or tryptophan, so it likely reflects a read error. The rearrangement links TRBV28 to TRBJ1-1; perhaps TRBD1 as D (5 bases). V gave up 3 bases and J gave up 0 bases, with 17 bases separating them. CDR1 and CDR2 from the germline V gene are MDHEN and SYDVKM. The CDR3 extends over 17 amino acids. In DNA, the CDR3 is TGTGCCAGCAGTTTGTCCCTATTGGGGGGATTGAACACTGAAGCTTTCCTT. It encodes CASSLSLLGGLNTEAFL.

Many counts were recorded for this clonotype. The V gene is TRBV6-1, the J gene TRBJ1-2, with D perhaps TRBD1 (5 bases). The CDR3 runs 14 residues. Trimming took off 3 bases at V and 5 bases at J, with 13 bases between the two ends. Germline CDR1 and CDR2: MNHNS and SASEGT. The CDR3 bases are TGTGCCAGCAGTGAGGGGCCGCTCGGATATGGCTACACCTTC. This gives the protein CASSEGPLGYGYTF.

Details on this clonotype: The conserved final phenylalanine or tryptophan is absent from the CDR3, which likely points to a read error. The CDR3 is CSAEEPGERTYEQYL. As DNA, the CDR3 is TGCAGCGCCGAGGAACCAGGGGAGCGAACCTACGAGCAGTACCTC. The V gene is TRBV20-1, the J gene TRBJ2-7, with D maybe TRBD1 (6 bases). The CDR3 sequence is 15 residues long. Germline V gene data show CDR1 as DFQATT and CDR2 as SNEGSKA (reference sequence).

The table lists this clonotype with a few counts. The chain carries TRBV30 and TRBJ2-6; D call uncertain. Trimming removed 5 bases from V and 4 bases from J, with 9 bases in between. CDR1 and CDR2 from the germline V gene are GTSNPN and SVGIG (reference sequence). The CDR3 runs to 13 residues. The chain's CDR3 is CAWSGAGANVLTF. CDR3 sequence (DNA): TGTGCCTGGTCAGGTGCAGGGGCCAACGTCCTGACTTTC.

This clonotype occurred many times. The J gene is TRBJ2-7, the V gene TRBV13; TRBD2 matches at 12 bases. Trimming at V came to 5 bases and at J to 5 bases, leaving 7 bases not matched to a gene. CDR1 is PRHDT, CDR2 FYEKMQ, per germline (reference sequence). The CDR3 is made up of 15 amino acids. DNA for the CDR3: TGTGCCAGCAGCCTCCCGACTAGCGGGAGTAACGAGCAGTACTTC. Amino acid sequence: CASSLPTSGSNEQYF.

This clonotype was seen a handful of times. This chain connects TRBV27 to TRBJ2-7, with D hard to call. Germline-derived CDR1 and CDR2 are MNHEY and SMNVEV (reference sequence). The CDR3 has 14 amino acids. Trimming removed 0 bases at V and 4 bases at J, with 10 bases between. The CDR3 DNA follows: TGTGCCAGCAGTTTATCCGGGCCCAAGTACGAGCAGTACTTC. Encoded protein: CASSLSGPKYEQYF.

This chain links TRBV4-1 with TRBJ2-7, with 9 nucleotides matching TRBD2. Per the germline V gene, CDR1 is MGHRA and CDR2 is YSYEKL. This CDR3 is 15 amino acids long. V trimming: 6 bases; J trimming: 0 bases; junction bases outside the gene matches: 6. In DNA form, the CDR3 reads TGCGCCAGCAGGATAGCGGGGGTCAGCTCCTACGAGCAGTACTTC. Its translation is CASRIAGVSSYEQYF.

This clonotype was recorded at least ten times. The chain employs TRBV9 and TRBJ2-7; 11 bases match TRBD2. Losses at the gene ends were 4 bases for V and 5 bases for J; bases not matched to a gene: 11. The CDR3 length is 16 residues. CDR1 and CDR2 from the germline V gene are SGDLS and YYNGEE. The CDR3 region is CASSPSIGTSGDEQYF. The CDR3 DNA reads TGTGCCAGCAGCCCATCGATCGGGACTAGCGGAGACGAGCAGTACTTC. Supplemented by reference TRBV9 and TRBJ2-7, the full variable domain reads DSGVTQTPKHLITATGQRVTLRCSPRSGDLSVYWYQQSLDQGLQFLIQYYNGEERAKGNILERFSAQQFPDLHSELNLSSLELGDSALYFCASSPSIGTSGDEQYFGPGTRLTVT.

The chain is built from TRBV5-1 and TRBJ1-2; 8 bases line up with TRBD1. There are 14 residues in the CDR3. Losses at the gene ends were 2 bases for V and 4 bases for J; bases not matched to a gene: 4. Germline lookup yields CDR1 SGHRS and CDR2 YFSETQ. The CDR3 spells CASSFGTGVYGYTF. The CDR3 DNA follows: TGCGCCAGCAGCTTTGGGACAGGAGTCTATGGCTACACCTTC.

This clonotype was detected a few times. This chain connects TRBV3-1 to TRBJ1-2; no clear D gene. The germline V and J ends were trimmed by 4 bases and 0 bases, with 12 bases remaining between them. CDR3 length equals 15 residues. Germline loops: CDR1 LGHDT, CDR2 YNNKEL (reference sequence). For the CDR3, the DNA is TGTGCCAGCAGCCGCGAGAGCTACACTAACTATGGCTACACCTTC. It is translated as CASSRESYTNYGYTF. The full variable domain, its missing parts supplied by reference TRBV3-1 and TRBJ1-2, is DTAVSQTPKYLVTQMGNDKSIKCEQNLGHDTMYWYKQDSKKFLKIMFSYNNKELIINETVPNRFSPKSPDKAHLNLHINSLELGDSAVYFCASSRESYTNYGYTFGSGTRLTVV.

This clonotype was picked up many times. The chain recombines TRBV2 with TRBJ2-7, with D perhaps matching TRBD1 or TRBD2 (6 bases each). The CDR3 sequence is 16 residues long. Germline values: CDR1 SNHLY, CDR2 FYNNEI. V was pared by 5 bases and J by 0 bases, with 17 bases between. The CDR3 here is CASSSPRGASSYEQYF. The CDR3 nucleotides read TGTGCCAGCAGTTCCCCTAGGGGGGCGAGCTCCTACGAGCAGTACTTC. The whole variable domain, filled in from reference TRBV2 and TRBJ2-7, reads EPEVTQTPSHQVTQMGQEVILRCVPISNHLYFYWYRQILGQKVEFLVSFYNNEISEKSEIFDDQFSVERPDGSNFTLKIRSTKLEDSAMYFCASSSPRGASSYEQYFGPGTRLTVT.

This chain links TRBV10-1 with TRBJ2-5; D might be TRBD2 (6 bases). Per the germline V gene, CDR1 is WNHNN and CDR2 is SYGVQD (reference sequence). The CDR3 extends over 13 amino acids. V was pared by 0 bases and J by 10 bases, with 12 bases between. Here the CDR3 DNA reads TGCGCCAGCAGTGAGTCGACAAGGGGACTCCAGTACTTC. This translates into CASSESTRGLQYF.

This chain connects TRBV20-1 to TRBJ2-3; TRBD2 aligns across 11 bases. CDR1 is DFQATT and CDR2 is SNEGSKA in the germline V gene (reference sequence). The CDR3 consists of 14 residues. V lost 5 bases, J lost 2 bases, and 3 bases stayed unmatched. The CDR3 DNA reads TGCAGTGCTGTAGCGGGGGGGGCCACAGATACGCAGTATTTT. Translating it yields CSAVAGGATDTQYF.

This clonotype was seen only a few times. The chain has TRBV6-5 and TRBJ2-7; 13 positions agree with TRBD2. The CDR3 contains 17 residues. Germline V gene sequence: CDR1 MNHEY, CDR2 SVGAGI. V lost 6 bases to trimming and J lost 6 bases; unmatched junction nucleotides: 14. DNA for the CDR3: TGTGCCAGCAGCTACCCCGGGACTAGCGGGATAGGAGTCGAGCAGTACTTC. Protein product: CASSYPGTSGIGVEQYF.

The chain recombines TRBV5-1 with TRBJ1-1; D is undetermined. CDR1 is SGHRS, CDR2 YFSETQ, per germline. The CDR3 loop spans 13 amino acids. Trimming took off 7 bases at V and 0 bases at J, with 10 bases between the two ends. The CDR3 loop reads CASGENMNTEAFF. CDR3 nucleotide sequence: TGCGCCAGCGGGGAGAACATGAACACTGAAGCTTTCTTT.

J is TRBJ2-7 and V is TRBV29-1, with D possibly TRBD1 on 6 matching bases. The length of the CDR3 is 15 residues. Germline CDR1 SQVTM, CDR2 ANQGSEA. V gave up 4 bases and J gave up 3 bases, with 19 bases separating them. The DNA of the CDR3 is TGCAGCGTTGGAAACCCTCCGGACAGAGGCTACGAGCAGTACTTC. Translation: CSVGNPPDRGYEQYF.